A selection of T cell receptor beta chains follows, all from one sample in a study of T cells in Graves' hyperthyroidism and ophthalmopathy. Each CDR3 protein gets one entry after TCRdb re-called the multiplex PCR reads with MiXCR. The sample lists around 350,000 distinct CDR3 sequences; about a sixth were seen once. The material sequenced was blood. These TCRs come from a woman aged 30 to 39 with Graves' hyperthyroidism that later progressed to Graves' ophthalmopathy. The CDR3 runs from the conserved cysteine through the conserved F or W. Each record gives: J gene, V gene, D gene, clone size, CDR3 protein, CDR3 DNA. A D gene is named only where the DNA matches it firmly. Clone size appears in some rows only: once, few, many, or a class for an expanded clone.

TRBJ1-1,TRBV27,NA,many,CASSPRDKTVNTEAFF,TGTGCCAGCAGTCCCCGGGACAAAACTGTGAACACTGAAGCTTTCTTT
TRBJ2-7,TRBV20-1,NA,many,CSARDLGYEQYF,TGCAGTGCTAGAGATCTAGGCTACGAGCAGTACTTC
TRBJ2-1,TRBV12-3/TRBV12-4,TRBD2,many,CASSLFVAGYNEQFF,TGTGCCAGCAGTTTGTTTGTAGCGGGGTACAATGAGCAGTTCTTC
TRBJ1-2,TRBV10-2,NA,many,CASRSSISGYGYTF,TGCGCCAGCAGATCGTCTATCTCGGGCTATGGCTACACCTTC
TRBJ2-1,TRBV2,TRBD1,many,CASRGTELTYNEQFF,TGTGCCAGCAGAGGGACAGAGCTGACCTACAATGAGCAGTTCTTC
TRBJ2-2,TRBV28,NA,many,CASGRSTGELFF,TGTGCCAGCGGGCGGAGCACCGGGGAGCTGTTTTTT
TRBJ2-1,TRBV30,TRBD2,many,CAWRLLAGSYNEQFF,TGTGCCTGGAGATTACTAGCGGGATCTTACAATGAGCAGTTCTTC
TRBJ1-1,TRBV6-1,TRBD1,NA,CASSSRQGANTEAFF,TGTGCCAGCAGCTCGAGACAGGGAGCGAACACTGAAGCTTTCTTT
TRBJ2-7,TRBV20-1,NA,few,CSASEGYEQYF,TGCAGTGCTAGTGAGGGATACGAGCAGTACTTC
TRBJ2-1,TRBV30,TRBD2,many,CAWSTPKGLAAYNEQFF,TGTGCCTGGAGTACACCCAAAGGACTAGCGGCCTACAATGAGCAGTTCTTC
TRBJ2-7,TRBV12-3/TRBV12-4,TRBD1,many,CASSLGDSYEQYF,TGTGCCAGCAGTTTAGGGGACAGCTACGAGCAGTACTTC
TRBJ2-7,TRBV5-6,TRBD1,many,CASSFGPQGSYEQYF,TGTGCCAGCAGCTTCGGGCCACAGGGGTCCTACGAGCAGTACTTC
TRBJ2-3,TRBV3-1,NA,few,CASSQPFSGTGPPDTQYF,TGTGCCAGCAGCCAGCCCTTTTCCGGGACCGGCCCCCCAGATACGCAGTATTTT
TRBJ2-1,TRBV6-4,TRBD2,many,CASSDSAGDHNEQFF,TGTGCCAGCAGTGACTCGGCGGGAGACCACAATGAGCAGTTCTTC
TRBJ1-1,TRBV14,NA,many,CASSQGVRGVPTEAFF,TGTGCCAGCAGCCAAGGTGTTAGGGGGGTTCCCACTGAAGCTTTCTTT
TRBJ2-1,TRBV14,NA,NA,CASSQDRGLSNEQFF,TGTGCCAGCAGCCAAGATCGAGGACTCTCCAATGAGCAGTTCTTC
TRBJ2-5,TRBV6-6,TRBD2,NA,CASSYSASGGGETQYF,TGTGCCAGCAGTTACTCGGCTAGCGGGGGGGGGGAGACCCAGTACTTC
TRBJ2-3,TRBV28,NA,few,CASSPDRRRGGGVTDTQYF,TGTGCCAGCAGCCCCGACCGCCGGAGAGGGGGGGGGGTCACAGATACGCAGTATTTT
TRBJ1-1,TRBV11-2,TRBD1,many,CASSRMDREGTEAFF,TGTGCCAGCAGCCGCATGGACAGGGAAGGCACTGAAGCTTTCTTT
TRBJ2-1,TRBV5-1,NA,few,CASSFWGPSSYNEQFF,TGCGCCAGCAGCTTCTGGGGCCCGAGCTCCTACAATGAGCAGTTCTTC
TRBJ1-5,TRBV28,TRBD1,many,CASRTGVGYYSNQPQHF,TGTGCCAGCAGAACAGGGGTTGGGTACTATAGCAATCAGCCCCAGCATTTT
TRBJ1-1,TRBV18,NA,many,CASSHGQKGSTEAFF,TGTGCCAGCTCCCACGGCCAGAAGGGGTCAACTGAAGCTTTCTTT
TRBJ1-3,TRBV27,TRBD1,few,CASSATPPDRVRNTIYF,TGTGCCAGCAGTGCGACACCACCGGACAGGGTACGAAACACCATATATTTT
TRBJ2-3,TRBV6-1,NA,few,CASGPRGDTQYF,TGTGCCAGCGGCCCAAGGGGGGATACGCAGTATTTT
TRBJ2-2,TRBV11-2,NA,many,CASSLGLATIGELFF,TGTGCCAGCAGCTTAGGGCTAGCGACGATCGGGGAGCTGTTTTTT
TRBJ2-1,TRBV7-2,NA,many,CASSLGGVAYNEQFF,TGTGCCAGCAGCTTGGGGGGAGTGGCCTACAATGAGCAGTTCTTC
TRBJ2-3,TRBV20-1,NA,NA,CSARVHGRRGKAPDTQYF,TGCAGTGCTAGAGTACATGGGAGAAGGGGAAAGGCCCCAGATACGCAGTATTTT
TRBJ1-2,TRBV28,TRBD1,many,CASSWVTGAINYGYTF,TGTGCCAGCAGTTGGGTCACAGGGGCCATTAACTATGGCTACACCTTC
TRBJ1-5,TRBV12-3/TRBV12-4,NA,many,CASSRDGAHQPQHF,TGTGCCAGCAGTCGAGACGGGGCTCATCAGCCCCAGCATTTT
TRBJ2-7,TRBV28,NA,many,CASRRGPYEQYF,TGTGCCAGCAGAAGGGGCCCCTACGAGCAGTACTTC
TRBJ1-1,TRBV6-1,NA,many,CASTAQGGPNEAFF,TGTGCCAGCACTGCACAAGGAGGACCGAATGAAGCTTTCTTT
TRBJ1-1,TRBV7-9,NA,NA,CASSLETGLNTEAFF,TGTGCCAGCAGCTTGGAGACAGGCTTGAACACTGAAGCTTTCTTT
TRBJ2-2,TRBV7-2,NA,NA,CASSLDGLATGELFF,TGTGCCAGCAGCTTAGACGGGCTAGCAACCGGGGAGCTGTTTTTT
TRBJ2-2,TRBV20-1,TRBD2,NA,CSARSGTRGVRELFF,TGCAGTGCTAGATCCGGGACTAGGGGCGTTCGGGAGCTGTTTTTT
TRBJ1-5,TRBV12-3/TRBV12-4,NA,NA,CASSLGGTWRQPQHF,TGTGCCAGCAGTTTAGGGGGGACCTGGAGGCAGCCCCAGCATTTT
TRBJ2-1,TRBV6-1,TRBD2,many,CASSDPHSGGIWDEQFF,TGTGCCAGCAGTGACCCCCATAGCGGGGGGATTTGGGATGAGCAGTTCTTC
TRBJ2-3,TRBV15,NA,many,CATSRDRRTDTQYF,TGTGCCACCAGCAGAGATCGGAGGACAGATACGCAGTATTTT
TRBJ2-5,TRBV20-1,TRBD1,NA,CSARDWLGQGEETQYF,TGCAGTGCTAGAGACTGGTTGGGACAGGGTGAAGAGACCCAGTACTTC
TRBJ1-6,TRBV5-1,NA,many,CASSLGQDGSPLHF,TGCGCCAGCAGCTTGGGCCAGGATGGCTCACCCCTCCACTTT
TRBJ1-1,TRBV12-3/TRBV12-4,NA,NA,CASRTGQPNTEAFF,TGTGCCAGCAGGACGGGACAACCGAACACTGAAGCTTTCTTT
TRBJ2-2,TRBV3-1,NA,few,CASSGGSTGELFF,TGTGCCAGCTCCGGAGGATCCACCGGGGAGCTGTTTTTT
TRBJ1-5,TRBV28,TRBD1,many,CASSSTISGTGVNQPQHF,TGTGCCAGCAGTTCTACTATATCCGGGACAGGGGTTAATCAGCCCCAGCATTTT
TRBJ2-3,TRBV5-1,TRBD2,many,CASVGLAGTDTQYF,TGCGCCAGCGTTGGACTAGCGGGCACAGATACGCAGTATTTT
TRBJ1-3,TRBV7-6,TRBD1,many,CASSFSGTGDTIYF,TGTGCCAGCAGCTTTTCAGGGACAGGAGACACCATATATTTT
TRBJ2-5,TRBV7-9,TRBD2,NA,CASSFPLAGALYQETQYF,TGTGCCAGCAGCTTTCCACTAGCGGGGGCCCTTTACCAAGAGACCCAGTACTTC